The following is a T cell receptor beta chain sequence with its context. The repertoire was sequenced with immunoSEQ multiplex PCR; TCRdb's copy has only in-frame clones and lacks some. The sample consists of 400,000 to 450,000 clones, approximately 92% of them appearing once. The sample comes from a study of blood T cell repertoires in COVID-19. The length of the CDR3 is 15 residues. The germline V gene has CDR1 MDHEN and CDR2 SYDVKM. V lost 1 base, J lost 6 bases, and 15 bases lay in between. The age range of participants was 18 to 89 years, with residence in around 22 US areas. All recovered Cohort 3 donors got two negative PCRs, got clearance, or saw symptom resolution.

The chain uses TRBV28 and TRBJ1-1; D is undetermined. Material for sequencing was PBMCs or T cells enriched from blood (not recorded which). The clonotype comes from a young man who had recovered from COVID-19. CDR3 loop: CASSLLEASGAEAFF. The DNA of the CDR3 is TGTGCCAGCAGTTTATTGGAGGCTTCGGGCGCTGAAGCTTTCTTT.